This T cell receptor (beta chain) was identified during a study of blood T cell repertoires in COVID-19. Study at large: Specimens from acute and convalescent COVID-19 originated in the United States, Italy and Spain.

Germline CDR1 SQVTM, CDR2 ANQGSEA. The CDR3 loop spans 18 amino acids. V lost 4 bases and J lost 0, with 19 bases in between. Authors' methods: The assay estimated nucleated cells by amplifying reference gene primers. Clones were sequenced by immunoSEQ multiplex PCR, and TCRdb holds only the in-frame ones, with some missing. V, J and clone size were drawn from that table, and D and trimming were deduced from the DNA. The data hold 150,000 or so clones, with over 65% observed a single time. This clonotype was obtained from a woman of 80 years or more with acute or convalescent COVID-19. Sequencing was carried out using peripheral blood. The chain carries TRBV29-1 and TRBJ2-6; D possibly corresponds to TRBD1 (6 bases). The CDR3 region has the DNA TGCAGCGTTGGAAGCTTGGCAGGGGCCATCTCTGGGGCCAACGTCCTGACTTTC. Protein sequence: CSVGSLAGAISGANVLTF.